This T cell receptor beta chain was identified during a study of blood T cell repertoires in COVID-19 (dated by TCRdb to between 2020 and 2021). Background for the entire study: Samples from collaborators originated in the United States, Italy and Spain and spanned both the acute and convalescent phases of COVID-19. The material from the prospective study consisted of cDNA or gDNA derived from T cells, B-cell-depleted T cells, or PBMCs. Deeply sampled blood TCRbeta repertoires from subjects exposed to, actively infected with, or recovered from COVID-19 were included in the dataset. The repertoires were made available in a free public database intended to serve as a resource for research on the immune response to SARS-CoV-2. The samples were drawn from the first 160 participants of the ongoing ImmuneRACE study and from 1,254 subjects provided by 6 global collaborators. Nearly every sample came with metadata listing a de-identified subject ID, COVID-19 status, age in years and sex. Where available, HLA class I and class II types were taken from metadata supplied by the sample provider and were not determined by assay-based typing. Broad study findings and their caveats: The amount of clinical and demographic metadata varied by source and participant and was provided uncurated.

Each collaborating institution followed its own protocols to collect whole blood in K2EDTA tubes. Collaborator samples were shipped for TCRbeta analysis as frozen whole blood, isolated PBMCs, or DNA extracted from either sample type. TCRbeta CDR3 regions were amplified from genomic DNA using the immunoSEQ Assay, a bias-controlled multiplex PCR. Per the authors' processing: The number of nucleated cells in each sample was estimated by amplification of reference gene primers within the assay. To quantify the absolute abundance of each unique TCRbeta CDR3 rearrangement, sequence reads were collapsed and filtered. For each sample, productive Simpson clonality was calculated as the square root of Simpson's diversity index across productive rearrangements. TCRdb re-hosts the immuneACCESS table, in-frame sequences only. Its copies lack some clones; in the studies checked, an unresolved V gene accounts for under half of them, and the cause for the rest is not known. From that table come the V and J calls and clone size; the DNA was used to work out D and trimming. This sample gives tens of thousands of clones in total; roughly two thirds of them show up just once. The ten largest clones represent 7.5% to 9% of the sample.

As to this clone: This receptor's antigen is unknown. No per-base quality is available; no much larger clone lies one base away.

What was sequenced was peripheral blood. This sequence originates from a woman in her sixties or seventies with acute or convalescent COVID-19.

The CDR3 protein: CAISESPGLAGGNEQFF. Read as DNA, the sequence is TGTGCCATCAGTGAGTCCCCGGGACTAGCGGGAGGCAATGAGCAGTTCTTC. Here the chain combines TRBV10-3 and TRBJ2-1; 15 bases in between match TRBD2. Ends trimmed: V by 0 bases, J by 6 bases; bases unmatched to a gene: 3. Including the terminal cysteine and phenylalanine, the CDR3 comprises 17 residues. Of the read, only the CDR3 DNA is kept; its 51 bases are in frame from base 1. The germline V gene gives CDR1 as ENHRY and CDR2 as SYGVKD.